The source of this T cell receptor (beta chain) is a study of long-term antiretroviral therapy in people with HIV. Study information: By about a decade, the earliest samples predate the 2015 immediate-ART recommendation.

This CDR3 is built from 14 residues. CDR1 and CDR2 (germline): MNHEY, SMNVEV (reference sequence). The V and J ends lost 6 bases and 0 bases, in that order; junction bases with no gene match: 2. With regard to this clone: Its antigen remains unidentified.

Whole-study findings and limits: Pre-ART expanded clones dominated the repertoire at every time point. After ART, diversity increased yet remained lower than transplant donor controls.

Sequencing used immunoSEQ v3.0 at survey level. Sequencing had a target that covered about 35,000-55,000 T-cell genomes per sample. Sequenced by immunoSEQ multiplex PCR; TCRdb stores in-frame clones only, minus some. The sample records 15,000 to 20,000 clones, about 91% being singletons. This TCR derives from a man aged 55 to 70 with HIV. The V call is TRBV27, the J call TRBJ1-3; 7 nucleotides line up with TRBD1. This specimen consisted of unsorted PBMCs, obtained 0.3 years after starting antiretroviral therapy. The CDR3 protein is CASRRTGSGNTIYF. DNA for the CDR3: TGTGCCAGCAGGCGGACAGGCTCTGGAAACACCATATATTTT.